This T cell receptor (beta chain) was documented in a study of Graves' ophthalmopathy and Graves' hyperthyroidism. Regarding the study as a whole: The study's model predicted ophthalmopathy progression at approximately 71% sensitivity and about 72% specificity.

TCR beta CDR3 regions were amplified from RNA transcripts. HTBI primers were employed in first-round RT-PCR, then a second-round multiplex PCR followed. TCRdb analysed the multiplex PCR reads with MiXCR anew, one entry per CDR3 protein. The table records about 550,000 distinct CDR3 sequences, 35% to 40% of them present only once. Ineligible for inclusion were patients with other autoimmune diseases, uncontrolled infections, pregnancy or lactation. As diagnostic evidence, clinical symptoms, serum thyroxine, TRAb, thyroid ultrasound and orbital computed tomography were relied upon. Remarks on this clonotype: Its specificity is unknown.

Germline V gene data show CDR1 as SQVTM and CDR2 as ANQGSEA. The CDR3 is 14 residues long. With 6 bases removed from V and 0 bases from J, the gap between germline ends came to 14 bases. The sequenced sample consisted of peripheral blood or thyroid tissue (not recorded which). This receptor was taken from an adult man with Graves' hyperthyroidism. V and J are TRBV29-1 and TRBJ1-2; a weak D match, TRBD1 (5 bases). The CDR3 here is CSVTTGLANYGYTF. The CDR3 DNA follows: TGCAGCGTCACCACAGGACTCGCTAACTATGGCTACACCTTC.